What follows are 28 T cell receptor beta chains derived from one specimen sequenced in a study of Ad26.COV2.S vaccination and SARS-CoV-2 variants (dated by TCRdb to the early 2020s). Explained via the paper, the treatment or condition label denotes: over 15 received Ad26.COV2.S at low or high dose, single or two shots; about 5 received placebo; per-sample allocation not given. For vaccine and placebo recipients, the sequenced repertoires came from samples collected on day 63 after the first injection. Library construction relied on the immunoSEQ multiplex PCR assay. Sourced from immuneACCESS, this table was stored by TCRdb with only in-frame sequences that have V and J called. A share of the clones is absent; for the studies checked, an unresolved V gene accounts for under half, and the remainder has no known explanation. The sample yields around 250,000 clones; around 85% were counted once. 2.9% of the sample lies in the top ten.

Sequencing was performed on peripheral blood, taken in a trial of Ad26.COV2.S vaccine versus placebo. Receptor source: a person between 18 and 65 years old who received the Ad26.COV2.S COVID-19 vaccine or a placebo.

This chain connects TRBV5-5 to TRBJ2-2; the D is unclear. The germline V gene encodes CDR1 SGHKS and CDR2 YYEKEE (reference sequence). Trimming left V 3 bases short and J 3 bases short, with 6 bases between. The CDR3 runs to 13 residues. CDR3 nucleotides: TGTGCCAGCAGCTCCAGCTACACCGGGGAGCTGTTTTTT. It is translated as CASSSSYTGELFF.

The rearrangement uses TRBV4-2 and TRBJ2-1, with 16 bases identical to TRBD2. The V gene's germline CDR1 is LGHNA and CDR2 YNFKEQ. V trimming: 1 base; J trimming: 10 bases; junction bases outside the gene matches: 7. The CDR3 runs 17 residues. CDR3 sequence reads: CASSQARGTSGGAEQFF. CDR3 nucleotide sequence: TGTGCCAGCAGCCAAGCTCGAGGGACTAGCGGGGGGGCGGAGCAGTTCTTC.

The chain uses TRBV7-2 and TRBJ1-5; no definite D call. V lost 4 bases and J 4 bases, leaving 8 bases between the germline ends. Germline CDR1 reads SGHTA; CDR2 reads FQGNSA. The CDR3 runs to 13 residues. The CDR3 spells CASSSDGNQPQHF. The CDR3 DNA is TGTGCCAGCAGCTCAGACGGAAATCAGCCCCAGCATTTT.

The V gene is TRBV10-3, the J gene TRBJ2-1; D may correspond to TRBD1 or TRBD2 (5 bases each). Between the trimmed V and J ends, which lost 2 bases and 2 bases, there was a span of 13 bases. This CDR3 is 16 amino acids long. Germline V gene lookup returns CDR1 ENHRY and CDR2 SYGVKD. The CDR3 nucleotides read TGTGCCATCAGTGAGGACTCGGGGCCACCCTACAATGAGCAGTTCTTC. Protein product: CAISEDSGPPYNEQFF.

The chain employs TRBV15 and TRBJ2-5; D is possibly TRBD2 (6 bases). V was shortened by 1 base and J by 4 bases, with 13 bases between the two germline ends. The germline V gene encodes CDR1 LNHNV and CDR2 YYDKDF (reference sequence). This CDR3 spans 15 amino acids. This chain's CDR3 is CATSRAREMSETQYF. As DNA, the CDR3 is TGTGCCACCAGCAGAGCTCGGGAGATGTCAGAGACCCAGTACTTC. The variable domain in full, with the rest retrieved from reference TRBV15 and TRBJ2-5, is DAMVIQNPRYQVTQFGKPVTLSCSQTLNHNVMYWYQQKSSQAPKLLFHYYDKDFNNEADTPDNFQSRRPNTSFCFLDIRSPGLGDTAMYLCATSRAREMSETQYFGPGTRLLVL.

This chain links TRBV19 with TRBJ1-1; D unresolved. CDR3 length: 12 residues. V shed 6 bases and J shed 6 bases, with 11 bases lying between them. Germline lookup yields CDR1 LNHDA and CDR2 SQIVND (reference sequence). The DNA for the CDR3 is TGTGCCAGTAGAATCGGCGGGGCTGAAGCTTTCTTT. Its protein is CASRIGGAEAFF.

The chain recombines TRBV5-1 with TRBJ2-2; D is undetermined. The V end lost 5 bases, the J end lost 0 bases, and 8 bases lay between the germline ends. Germline CDR1 and CDR2: SGHRS and YFSETQ. This CDR3 has 14 residues. CDR3 coding DNA: TGCGCCAGCAGGCTCTTTTCGAACACCGGGGAGCTGTTTTTT. Its translation: CASRLFSNTGELFF.

The J gene is TRBJ2-7, the V gene TRBV6-2 or TRBV6-3, with D tentatively TRBD1 (6 bases). V lost 1 base, J lost 3 bases, and 22 bases lay in between. Germline CDR1 and CDR2: MNHEY and SVGEGT. The CDR3 spans 18 residues. The CDR3 reads CASSYWQGGRGEGYEQYF. CDR3 bases: TGTGCCAGCAGTTACTGGCAGGGTGGCAGGGGTGAAGGCTACGAGCAGTACTTC.

The chain uses TRBV6-5 and TRBJ2-5; TRBD1 agrees at 9 bases. The V segment lost 6 bases and the J segment 2 bases; nucleotides outside the gene matches: 7. The CDR3 is 15 residues long. Germline-derived CDR1 and CDR2 are MNHEY and SVGAGI. The CDR3: CASRRHRGPQETQYF. The CDR3 DNA reads TGTGCCAGCAGACGACACAGGGGGCCACAAGAGACCCAGTACTTC.

V and J are TRBV11-3 and TRBJ2-5, with D possibly TRBD2 on 6 matching bases. V lost 4 bases to trimming and J lost 2 bases, with 14 bases between them. The CDR3 spans 15 residues. The germline V gene encodes CDR1 SGHNT and CDR2 YENEEA. The CDR3 here is CASSSGGMPQETQYF. The CDR3 nucleotides read TGTGCCAGCAGCTCCGGGGGAATGCCGCAAGAGACCCAGTACTTC.

Only a few counts were recorded for this clone. The chain links TRBV27 to TRBJ2-7, with D perhaps given as TRBD1 or TRBD2 (5 bases each). This CDR3 has 13 amino acids. V lost 2 bases to trimming and J lost 5 bases, with 10 bases between them. Germline V gives CDR1 MNHEY, CDR2 SMNVEV (reference sequence). The CDR3 spells CASSLGTANEQYF. The CDR3 DNA follows: TGTGCCAGCAGTTTAGGGACGGCAAACGAGCAGTACTTC.

The chain combines TRBV9 with TRBJ2-7; 9 bases agree with TRBD1. Trimming at V came to 4 bases and at J to 5 bases, leaving 7 bases not matched to a gene. This CDR3 comprises 14 residues. Germline CDR1 and CDR2: SGDLS and YYNGEE. The CDR3 spells CASSPRTGVDEQYF. CDR3 coding DNA: TGTGCCAGCAGCCCCCGGACAGGGGTGGACGAGCAGTACTTC.

The V call is TRBV19, the J call TRBJ1-1; D may be TRBD1 (5 bases). There are 14 residues in the CDR3. Germline V gene data show CDR1 as LNHDA and CDR2 as SQIVND (reference sequence). V lost 5 bases to trimming and J lost 4 bases, with 14 bases between them. The CDR3 protein is CASSLRDGSTEAFF. DNA of the CDR3: TGTGCCAGTAGTTTGCGGGACGGAAGCACTGAAGCTTTCTTT.

The CDR3 protein is CSVGDGGSNQPQHF. In nucleotides, the CDR3 is TGCAGCGTGGGGGACGGGGGTAGCAATCAGCCCCAGCATTTT. This rearrangement joins TRBV29-1 to TRBJ1-5, with D maybe TRBD1 (5 bases). Trimming stripped 6 bases from V and 0 bases from J, with 12 bases between. This CDR3 region has 14 residues. In germline, CDR1 is SQVTM, CDR2 ANQGSEA.

The chain couples TRBV19 to TRBJ1-1; weak D call: TRBD1 (5 bases). The CDR3 length is 13 residues. CDR1 and CDR2 from the germline V gene are LNHDA and SQIVND (reference sequence). V lost 3 bases to trimming and J lost 3 bases, with 8 bases between them. Here the CDR3 reads CASSMGPDTEAFF. CDR3 sequence (DNA): TGTGCCAGTAGTATGGGGCCCGACACTGAAGCTTTCTTT.

This chain connects TRBV18 to TRBJ2-7, with D possibly matching TRBD2 (6 bases). The V gene's germline CDR1 is KGHSH and CDR2 LQKENI. Trimming removed 1 base at V and 4 bases at J, with 8 bases between. CDR3 length: 13 residues. CDR3: CASSPRREYEQYV. CDR3 nucleotide sequence: TGTGCCAGCTCACCACGGAGGGAATACGAGCAGTACGTC.

This chain links TRBV11-2 with TRBJ2-3; TRBD1 matches at 9 bases. Germline assignment: CDR1 SGHAT and CDR2 FQNNGV. The CDR3 is made up of 17 amino acids. V lost 2 bases and J lost 0; bases outside the gene matches: 6. The CDR3 bases are TGTGCCAGCAGCTTAATGGGGACAGGGTTCAGCACAGATACGCAGTATTTT. Its translation: CASSLMGTGFSTDTQYF.

The J gene is TRBJ2-7, the V gene TRBV18; D gene uncertain. Germline V gene data show CDR1 as KGHSH and CDR2 as LQKENI. V lost 0 bases, J lost 0 bases, and 3 bases lay in between. This CDR3 has 13 amino acids. The CDR3 is CASSPPDSYEQYF. The CDR3 DNA follows: TGTGCCAGCTCACCACCCGACTCCTACGAGCAGTACTTC.

CDR3 loop: CASSEATGTDSYEQYF. As DNA, the CDR3 is TGTGCCAGCAGTGAAGCGACCGGGACTGACTCCTACGAGCAGTACTTC. This rearrangement joins TRBV2 to TRBJ2-7, with D possibly matching TRBD2 (6 bases). The CDR3 is 16 residues long. V was pared by 0 bases and J by 0 bases, with 12 bases between. Germline V gene lookup returns CDR1 SNHLY and CDR2 FYNNEI.

This rearrangement joins TRBV5-4 to TRBJ2-1; D unresolved. V shed 1 base and J shed 3 bases, with 11 bases lying between them. Per germline, CDR1 SGHNT and CDR2 YYREEE (reference sequence). The CDR3 spans 15 residues. CDR3 in amino acids: CASSLPGTLYNEQFF. The CDR3, as DNA: TGTGCCAGCAGCTTGCCAGGTACCCTCTACAATGAGCAGTTCTTC.

The chain is built from TRBV6-2 or TRBV6-3 and TRBJ1-2; D is possibly TRBD1 (5 bases). Germline CDR1 MNHEY, CDR2 SVGEGT. The V and J ends lost 2 bases and 3 bases respectively, with 16 bases between them. The CDR3 length is 16 residues. CDR3 DNA: TGTGCCAGCAGTTACGGAGGAGGGACGGCCTACTATGGCTACACCTTC. Translation: CASSYGGGTAYYGYTF.

The chain joins TRBV3-1 (or the pseudogene TRBV3-2) to TRBJ1-5; 7 nucleotides match TRBD1. V shed 0 bases and J 8 bases; nucleotides not matched to a gene: 4. From germline, CDR1 is LGHDT and CDR2 YNNKEL (reference sequence). This CDR3 is built from 14 residues. CDR3 region: CASSQDRTGEPQHF. In DNA form, the CDR3 reads TGTGCCAGCAGCCAAGACCGGACAGGCGAGCCCCAGCATTTT.

The chain employs TRBV5-1 and TRBJ1-2; TRBD1 might be the D (5 bases). This CDR3 spans 12 amino acids. Germline V lookup: CDR1 SGHRS, CDR2 YFSETQ. V was trimmed by 0 bases and J by 8 bases, leaving 8 bases between them. CDR3 sequence (DNA): TGCGCCAGCAGCTTGGCAGGGAGAGGCTACACCTTC. This codes for CASSLAGRGYTF.

CDR3 protein: CASSQDISVAYEQYV. CDR3 sequence (DNA): TGCGCCAGCAGCCAAGATATTAGCGTAGCCTACGAGCAGTACGTC. V and J are TRBV4-3 and TRBJ2-7; D might be TRBD2 (5 bases). Germline CDR1 is LGHNA and CDR2 is YSLEER. V lost 0 bases and J lost 2, with 11 bases in between. The CDR3 contains 15 residues.

The DNA of the CDR3 is TGTGCCAGCAGGGTGCGCATCTACGAGCAGTACGTC. Protein product: CASRVRIYEQYV. J is TRBJ2-7 and V is TRBV2, with unresolved D. Germline CDR1 SNHLY, CDR2 FYNNEI. V lost 6 bases and J 3 bases, leaving 9 bases between the germline ends. This CDR3 region has 12 residues.

The chain joins TRBV7-9 to TRBJ1-2; D may be TRBD1 (5 bases). The ends were cut back, 2 bases at V and 2 bases at J, with 12 bases in the middle. Germline CDR1 and CDR2: SEHNR and FQNEAQ (reference sequence). CDR3 length: 15 residues. Here the CDR3 DNA reads TGTGCCAGCAGCTTAAAGGGGTCATCCAACTATGGCTACACCTTC. Translating it yields CASSLKGSSNYGYTF.

This rearrangement joins TRBV11-3 to TRBJ2-3, with 7 nucleotides matching TRBD1. V shed 5 bases, J shed 0 bases, and the junction held 5 bases outside the gene matches. The length of the CDR3 is 15 residues. The germline V gene encodes CDR1 SGHNT and CDR2 YENEEA. For the CDR3, the DNA is TGTGCCAGCAGCCCCGGGACAGCTAGCACAGATACGCAGTATTTT. This encodes CASSPGTASTDTQYF.

This chain links TRBV5-5 with TRBJ1-5, with D maybe TRBD1 (5 bases). In germline, CDR1 is SGHKS, CDR2 YYEKEE (reference sequence). V lost 2 bases and J lost 7, with 10 bases in between. The CDR3 extends over 13 amino acids. The CDR3 is CASSFQGGQPQHF. The CDR3 DNA follows: TGTGCCAGCAGCTTCCAGGGAGGACAGCCCCAGCATTTT.